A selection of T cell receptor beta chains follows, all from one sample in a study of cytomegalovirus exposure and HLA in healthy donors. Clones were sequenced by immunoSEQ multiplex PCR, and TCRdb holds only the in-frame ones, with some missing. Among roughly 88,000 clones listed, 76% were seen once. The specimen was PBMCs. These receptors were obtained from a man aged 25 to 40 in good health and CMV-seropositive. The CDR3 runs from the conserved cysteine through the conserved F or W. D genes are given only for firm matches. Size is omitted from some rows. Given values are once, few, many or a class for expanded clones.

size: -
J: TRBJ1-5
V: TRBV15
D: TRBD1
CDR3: CATSTDRGNQPQHF
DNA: TGTGCCACCAGCACCGACAGGGGCAATCAGCCCCAGCATTTT

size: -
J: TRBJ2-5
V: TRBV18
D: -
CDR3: CASSPPGAGTQYF
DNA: TGTGCCAGCTCACCACCAGGGGCCGGGACCCAGTACTTC

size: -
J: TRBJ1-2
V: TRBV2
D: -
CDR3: CASRDQGLRGYTF
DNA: TGTGCCAGCAGGGACCAGGGGTTGCGAGGCTACACCTTC

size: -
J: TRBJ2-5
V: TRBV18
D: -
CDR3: CASSFRGQETQYF
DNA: TGTGCCAGCTCTTTTCGGGGCCAAGAGACCCAGTACTTC

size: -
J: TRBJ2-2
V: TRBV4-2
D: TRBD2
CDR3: CASSQGRGEAGELFF
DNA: TGTGCCAGCAGCCAAGGGCGGGGGGAGGCCGGGGAGCTGTTTTTT

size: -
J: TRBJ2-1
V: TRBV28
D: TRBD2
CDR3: CASREPSGRALGEFF
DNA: TGTGCCAGCAGGGAACCTAGCGGGAGAGCACTGGGAGAGTTCTTC

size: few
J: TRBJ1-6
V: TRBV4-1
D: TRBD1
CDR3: CASTSGGRDSPLHF
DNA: TGCGCCAGCACCTCAGGGGGCCGGGATTCACCCCTCCACTTT

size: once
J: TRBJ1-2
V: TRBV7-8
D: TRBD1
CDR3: CASSLGQIYGYTF
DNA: TGTGCCAGCAGCCTGGGACAGATCTATGGCTACACCTTC

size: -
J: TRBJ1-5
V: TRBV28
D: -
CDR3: CASSRGGLNQPQHF
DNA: TGTGCCAGCAGCCGGGGGGGCCTCAATCAGCCCCAGCATTTT

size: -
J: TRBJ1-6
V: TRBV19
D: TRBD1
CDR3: CASSISRQGAVGSPLHF
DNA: TGTGCCAGTAGTATCTCGAGACAGGGGGCCGTTGGTTCACCCCTCCACTTT

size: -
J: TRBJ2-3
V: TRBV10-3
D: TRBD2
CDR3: CATRAGRTDTQYF
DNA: TGTGCCACGCGAGCGGGGCGCACAGATACGCAGTATTTT

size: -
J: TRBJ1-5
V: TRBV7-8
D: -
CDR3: CASSLAQGGSSNQPQHF
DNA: TGTGCCAGCAGCTTAGCGCAGGGAGGGTCTAGCAATCAGCCCCAGCATTTT

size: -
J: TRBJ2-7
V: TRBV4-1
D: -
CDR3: CASSPVEAYEQYF
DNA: TGCGCCAGCAGCCCCGTGGAGGCTTACGAGCAGTACTTC

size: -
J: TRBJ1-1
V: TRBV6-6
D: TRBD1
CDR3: CASRFRTGGDTEAFF
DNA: TGTGCCAGCAGATTTCGCACAGGGGGGGACACTGAAGCTTTCTTT

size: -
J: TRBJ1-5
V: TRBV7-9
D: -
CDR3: CASSLRGQPQHF
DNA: TGTGCCAGCAGCTTAAGAGGGCAGCCCCAGCATTTT